In this sample, the clone carrying this TCR beta chain turned up once. Its target is not known. This CDR3 comprises 15 residues. Germline V lookup: CDR1 KGHSH, CDR2 LQKENI. J gave up 4 bases and V 6 bases, and 8 bases lay outside the gene matches. The entry originates in a study of T cells in tuberculosis. Study-wide points: Classification accuracy was 87% (AUROC approximately 0.89) with the GMM-specific repertoire.

Measured with immunoSEQ multiplex PCR; TCRdb has only the in-frame clones, and not every one. The sample has more than 40,000 clones, about 94% seen once; the top ten hold roughly 2%. The TCR sequence derives from a donor aged 10 to 29 with latent tuberculosis or without tuberculosis infection. Some clones in this sample may be carry-over from other donors' samples. Sample: PBMCs. The rearrangement uses TRBV18 and TRBJ2-1; TRBD2 matches 8 bases. For the CDR3, the DNA is TGTGCCAGCTCTCCAACTAGCGGACCATACAATGAGCAGTTCTTC. It yields the protein CASSPTSGPYNEQFF.